Listed below are T cell receptor beta chains from one sample, sequenced in a study of regulatory T cells in long-lasting Graves disease. TCRdb reprocessed the multiplex PCR reads with MiXCR, giving one entry per CDR3 protein. The table records about 470,000 distinct CDR3 sequences, roughly 21% of them present only once. The input for sequencing was peripheral blood mononuclear cells (PBMCs), taken when the disease was refractory, from a patient treated with antithyroid drugs. The receptor source for this set is a female donor with Graves disease. Both conserved end residues are part of each CDR3. Each record gives: V gene, CDR3 protein.

TRBV2,CASSLDREFIYEQYF
TRBV7-6,CASSEYPGQGSYEQYF
TRBV30,CAWTTGPYGYTF
TRBV6-1,CASSQVAGPNEKLFF
TRBV6-2/TRBV6-3,CASSYGTGSTETQYF
TRBV6-2/TRBV6-3,CASSPALQETQYF
TRBV19,CASSIDRGPTEAFF
TRBV6-1,CASSGGMNTGELFF
TRBV28,CASSTWPSSYEQYF
TRBV12-3/TRBV12-4,CASRGGAETQYF
TRBV19,CASGGVSSNEKLFF
TRBV6-5,CASSSPVRGVRNSPLHF
TRBV20-1,CSASALGGADSPLHF
TRBV20-1,CSGVEGTSGGDTQYF
TRBV9,CASSVAGQSYEQYF
TRBV27,CASSYRTGEYYGYTF
TRBV28,CASRLLDGVNTGELFF
TRBV6-1,CASSPEGGGDLPQHF
TRBV24-1,CATSDLASGRAKDTQYF
TRBV7-2,CASSFRLTGADTQYF
TRBV6-5,CASSYSGTSYYEQYF
TRBV28,CASSSRGLGNTIYF
TRBV28,CASSTRDRGREPYEQYF
TRBV7-9,CASSSRTGGSWETQYF
TRBV9,CASSVAGRGSETQYF
TRBV9,CASSVDGSTYELYF
TRBV6-2/TRBV6-3,CASSYLVDSYGYTF
TRBV28,CASSLGQGATINQPQHF
TRBV15,CATSWGQGAYEQYF
TRBV20-1,CSASLALSGGYEQYF
TRBV2,CTSNVDGRYTGELFF
TRBV12-3/TRBV12-4,CASNPGTAFGYTF
TRBV28,CASSSFHYEQYF
TRBV7-8,CASSLGKRENLYF
TRBV29-1,CSVEETARNTEAFF
TRBV4-1,CASSQDRTEGTEAFF
TRBV20-1,CSARDQRIYGYTF
TRBV9,CASSEMTSGTDTQYF
TRBV6-1,CASSEAGTSGGGLAKNIQYF
TRBV15,CATSRDRHNEQFF
TRBV2,CASSEARGGAYGYTF
TRBV28,CASSLPTETAKYGYTF
TRBV28,CATGGGRDIQYF
TRBV6-5,CASSYRGQAGVQPQHF
TRBV28,CASSPRVRPYGYTF
TRBV28,CASSPLTGNQPQHF
TRBV9,CASSGAIGYEQYF
TRBV6-1,CASSRNLPGQSSYNSPLHF
TRBV6-1,CASRVGQGVVYGYTF
TRBV29-1,CSVEWRTSGRNEQFF
TRBV12-3/TRBV12-4,CASSPPYGGGNTGEPFF
TRBV3-1,CASSQDTRGEAFF
TRBV27,CASKGTSNQPQHF
TRBV7-2,CASSGHRAFGYTF
TRBV28,CASSLDLNYGYTF
TRBV3-1,CASSPPRTANMNTEAFF
TRBV12-3/TRBV12-4,CASREGVADTQYF
TRBV12-3/TRBV12-4,CASSFGQDFNGYTF
TRBV14,CASSQGWENSPLHF
TRBV11-1,CASSLNGGWVETQYF